The 28 T cell receptor beta chains given below trace back to one sample, sequenced in a study of CD8 T cells in ankylosing spondylitis. Each CDR3 protein gets one entry after TCRdb re-called the 5' RACE reads with MiXCR. Of a few hundred thousand distinct CDR3 sequences in the sample, roughly 10% were seen once. The sequencing sample was made of blood, either unsorted or a sorted T cell fraction (not recorded which). Receptors originate from a male donor with ankylosing spondylitis or in good health (not recorded which).

This clonotype was found many times. This chain joins TRBV20-1 and TRBJ2-3, with D perhaps assigned TRBD1 or TRBD2 (6 bases each). The V end was cut by 1 base, the J end by 4 bases, with 9 bases between. Germline CDR1 reads DFQATT; CDR2 reads SNEGSKA (reference sequence). This CDR3 contains 13 residues. The CDR3 DNA reads TGCAGTGCTAGAGTGGGGGGCGCAGATACGCAGTATTTT. This gives the protein CSARVGGADTQYF.

This clonotype was seen at least ten times. The chain has TRBV7-2 and TRBJ1-2; the D is unclear. The CDR3 loop spans 12 amino acids. The V end lost 2 bases, the J end lost 5 bases, and 6 bases lay between the germline ends. Germline V gives CDR1 SGHTA, CDR2 FQGNSA. The CDR3: CASSLPYYGYTF. In nucleotides, the CDR3 is TGTGCCAGCAGCTTACCTTATTATGGCTACACCTTC.

In this sample, this clonotype turned up many times. The chain is built from TRBV27 and TRBJ1-6, with TRBD1 identical over 8 bases. The germline CDR1 and CDR2 sequences are MNHEY and SMNVEV (reference sequence). This CDR3 comprises 16 residues. Trimming at V came to 5 bases and at J to 11 bases, leaving 14 bases not matched to a gene. The CDR3 DNA follows: TGTGCCAGCAGTCCTAACAGGGACAGGATAGGAACACCCCTCCACTTT. This codes for CASSPNRDRIGTPLHF.

This clonotype was found a few times. V gene TRBV5-1 combines with J gene TRBJ2-1, with 16 bases that match TRBD2. V was clipped by 2 bases and J by 10 bases; unmatched bases: 3. CDR3 length: 15 residues. Germline CDR1 SGHRS, CDR2 YFSETQ. In DNA, the CDR3 is TGCGCCAGCAGCTTCTCGGGACTAGCGGGGGGGGAGCAGTTCTTC. Protein product: CASSFSGLAGGEQFF.

This clonotype was seen many times. The CDR3: CSARSFDDTQYF. The CDR3 region has the DNA TGCAGTGCTAGGAGTTTTGATGATACGCAGTATTTT. The V call is TRBV20-1, the J call TRBJ2-3; D uncertain. Germline CDR1 is DFQATT and CDR2 is SNEGSKA (reference sequence). Deletions cut 3 bases from V and 6 bases from J, with 10 bases between. The CDR3 totals 12 residues.

This clonotype was recorded at least ten times. V gene TRBV3-1 combines with J gene TRBJ1-3; TRBD1 aligns across 8 bases. The CDR3 sequence is 17 residues long. In germline, CDR1 is LGHDT, CDR2 YNNKEL (reference sequence). J gave up 2 bases and V 5 bases, and 11 bases lay outside the gene matches. The CDR3 is CASSVVRGQGTGNTIYF. CDR3 nucleotide sequence: TGTGCCAGCAGCGTTGTTCGTGGACAGGGCACTGGAAACACCATATATTTT. Full variable domain (outside the CDR3, taken from reference TRBV3-1 and TRBJ1-3): DTAVSQTPKYLVTQMGNDKSIKCEQNLGHDTMYWYKQDSKKFLKIMFSYNNKELIINETVPNRFSPKSPDKAHLNLHINSLELGDSAVYFCASSVVRGQGTGNTIYFGEGSWLTVV.

This clonotype has a count of ten or more. The rearrangement uses TRBV5-1 and TRBJ2-7, with D tentatively TRBD1 (5 bases). CDR3 length equals 13 residues. Germline V gene data show CDR1 as SGHRS and CDR2 as YFSETQ. Deletions cut 4 bases from V and 5 bases from J, with 13 bases between. In nucleotides, the CDR3 is TGCGCCAGCAGCCCCGTTGACAGCCACGAGCAGTACTTC. Translation gives CASSPVDSHEQYF.

This clonotype was counted ten times or more. The chain combines TRBV7-8 with TRBJ2-2; TRBD1 or TRBD2 may be the D gene (6 bases each). The V end was cut by 6 bases, the J end by 5 bases, with 16 bases between. This CDR3 is 15 amino acids long. Germline V lookup: CDR1 SGHVS, CDR2 FQNEAQ. CDR3 residues: CASRLRQAGTGELFF. CDR3 in DNA: TGTGCCAGCAGATTAAGACAGGCGGGAACCGGGGAGCTGTTTTTT.

This clonotype has ten or more counts. The rearrangement links TRBV3-1 to TRBJ2-3; D is perhaps TRBD1 or TRBD2 (5 bases each). From germline, CDR1 is LGHDT and CDR2 YNNKEL (reference sequence). This CDR3 is built from 15 residues. Trimming stripped 5 bases from V and 0 bases from J, with 12 bases between. DNA for the CDR3: TGTGCCAGCAGCTCCCGGGACCCGAGCACAGATACGCAGTATTTT. Its protein is CASSSRDPSTDTQYF.

This clonotype appeared many times. The chain links TRBV20-1 to TRBJ1-5; D call uncertain. Trimming removed 3 bases at V and 3 bases at J, with 9 bases between. This CDR3 has 13 amino acids. Germline lookup yields CDR1 DFQATT and CDR2 SNEGSKA (reference sequence). CDR3 amino acids: CSASRGVNQPQHF. CDR3 coding DNA: TGCAGTGCTAGCCGCGGAGTCAATCAGCCCCAGCATTTT.

This clonotype was observed a few times. The J gene is TRBJ1-5, the V gene TRBV3-1; 9 positions match TRBD1. The V gene end was trimmed by 1 base and the J gene end by 7 bases; junction bases not matched to a gene: 2. The CDR3 is made up of 14 amino acids. Germline values: CDR1 LGHDT, CDR2 YNNKEL (reference sequence). CDR3 amino acids: CASSQVTGGQPQHF. CDR3 bases: TGTGCCAGCAGCCAAGTTACAGGGGGCCAGCCCCAGCATTTT. Together with reference TRBV3-1 and TRBJ1-5, the CDR3 gives the full variable domain: DTAVSQTPKYLVTQMGNDKSIKCEQNLGHDTMYWYKQDSKKFLKIMFSYNNKELIINETVPNRFSPKSPDKAHLNLHINSLELGDSAVYFCASSQVTGGQPQHFGDGTRLSIL.

This clonotype occurred many times. The genes are TRBV25-1 and TRBJ2-3, with TRBD2 identical over 11 bases. J gave up 6 bases and V 4 bases, and 12 bases lay outside the gene matches. The CDR3 extends over 17 amino acids. Per germline, CDR1 MGHDK and CDR2 SYGVNS. The CDR3 DNA reads TGTGCCAGCAGTGCTACTAGCGGGGGACCCGGTGGGGATACGCAGTATTTT. Translated: CASSATSGGPGGDTQYF.

This clonotype was observed at least ten times. The chain recombines TRBV10-3 with TRBJ2-1; D perhaps matches TRBD1 (6 bases). Trimming removed 7 bases from V and 5 bases from J, with 15 bases in between. The CDR3 is 14 residues long. The V gene's germline CDR1 is ENHRY and CDR2 SYGVKD. The chain's CDR3 is CAITATGTNNEQFF. The DNA for the CDR3 is TGTGCCATCACCGCCACAGGGACCAACAATGAGCAGTTCTTC.

This clonotype has at least ten counts. The rearrangement links TRBV3-1 to TRBJ2-2; D unresolved. This CDR3 spans 14 amino acids. The V and J ends lost 3 bases and 0 bases respectively, with 5 bases between them. CDR1 and CDR2 from the germline V gene are LGHDT and YNNKEL (reference sequence). CDR3 residues: CASSHLANTGELFF. CDR3 coding DNA: TGTGCCAGCAGCCATCTCGCGAACACCGGGGAGCTGTTTTTT.

This clonotype was counted ten times or more. V and J are TRBV12-3 or TRBV12-4 and TRBJ2-2, with 7 bases lining up with TRBD1. The ends lost 6 bases at V and 5 bases at J; junction bases unmatched: 9. The CDR3 totals 15 residues. The CDR3 DNA reads TGTGCCAGCAGACTCCCGGGACAGCTAACCGGGGAGCTGTTTTTT. Translating gives CASRLPGQLTGELFF.

This clonotype showed up many times. The genes are TRBV7-6 and TRBJ1-4; D ambiguous. Germline V gene lookup returns CDR1 SGHVS and CDR2 FNYEAQ. This CDR3 region has 15 residues. V was pared by 2 bases and J by 5 bases, with 12 bases between. This CDR3 is CASSLSVSKNEKLFF. CDR3 nucleotide sequence: TGTGCCAGCAGCTTAAGCGTCTCTAAGAATGAAAAACTGTTTTTT.

In its sample, this clonotype was seen many times. This sequence joins TRBV9 and TRBJ2-3, with no clear D. This CDR3 region has 13 residues. Germline CDR1 is SGDLS and CDR2 is YYNGEE. V lost 4 bases to trimming and J lost 8 bases, with 14 bases between them. The chain's CDR3 is CASSFELDGTQYF. CDR3 DNA sequence: TGTGCCAGCAGCTTCGAATTAGACGGTACGCAGTATTTT. Full variable domain (missing parts from reference TRBV9 and TRBJ2-3): DSGVTQTPKHLITATGQRVTLRCSPRSGDLSVYWYQQSLDQGLQFLIQYYNGEERAKGNILERFSAQQFPDLHSELNLSSLELGDSALYFCASSFELDGTQYFGPGTRLTVL.

This clonotype showed up many times. CDR3 DNA: TGCGCCAGCAGCGTGACGATTGGGGACAGAGCGAACACCGGGGAGCTGTTTTTT. Amino acid sequence: CASSVTIGDRANTGELFF. This sequence joins TRBV5-1 and TRBJ2-2; 7 positions agree with TRBD1. J was trimmed by 0 bases and V by 4 bases; bases with no gene match: 12. There are 18 residues in the CDR3. Germline lookup yields CDR1 SGHRS and CDR2 YFSETQ.

This clonotype has ten or more counts. The chain employs TRBV5-1 and TRBJ2-5, with D possibly TRBD2 on 5 matching bases. Germline values: CDR1 SGHRS, CDR2 YFSETQ. Between the trimmed V and J ends, which lost 4 bases and 1 base, there was a span of 11 bases. CDR3 length: 14 amino acids. CDR3: CASSPEAFQETQYF. The CDR3 region has the DNA TGCGCCAGCAGCCCGGAGGCATTCCAAGAGACCCAGTACTTC. Variable domain in full (rest from reference TRBV5-1 and TRBJ2-5): KAGVTQTPRYLIKTRGQQVTLSCSPISGHRSVSWYQQTPGQGLQFLFEYFSETQRNKGNFPGRFSGRQFSNSRSEMNVSTLELGDSALYLCASSPEAFQETQYFGPGTRLLVL.

The chain combines TRBV6-1 with TRBJ1-1; 7 nucleotides match TRBD1. This CDR3 has 15 residues. Germline lookup yields CDR1 MNHNS and CDR2 SASEGT. The V segment lost 6 bases and the J segment 4 bases; nucleotides outside the gene matches: 11. CDR3: CASSRTGAPGTEAFF. In DNA, the CDR3 is TGTGCCAGCAGCCGAACAGGGGCCCCAGGCACTGAAGCTTTCTTT.

This clonotype was detected ten times or more. The chain has TRBV5-1 and TRBJ2-7; D ambiguous. This CDR3 has 15 residues. Trimming removed 1 base from V and 0 bases from J, with 11 bases in between. Germline V CDR1 and CDR2: SGHRS, YFSETQ. The CDR3 loop reads CASSLWQASSYEQYF. The CDR3 DNA reads as TGCGCCAGCAGCTTGTGGCAGGCGAGCTCCTACGAGCAGTACTTC.

This clonotype showed up just a few times. The J gene is TRBJ2-2, the V gene TRBV5-1; 13 nucleotides line up with TRBD2. The CDR3 consists of 19 residues. After removal of 4 bases from V and 0 bases from J, the junction contained 9 bases not matched to a gene. Germline values: CDR1 SGHRS, CDR2 YFSETQ. CDR3 in DNA: TGCGCCAGCAGCACTAGCGGGGGGGCGTCCCTAGCGAACACCGGGGAGCTGTTTTTT. It yields the protein CASSTSGGASLANTGELFF.

The chain has TRBV28 and TRBJ2-7, with TRBD1 identical over 10 bases. Germline assignment: CDR1 MDHEN and CDR2 SYDVKM. The CDR3 has 15 amino acids. The V and J ends lost 8 bases and 4 bases, in that order; junction bases with no gene match: 11. CDR3 region: CASLYIDRGLYEQYF. CDR3 DNA: TGTGCCAGCCTTTATATCGACAGGGGGCTTTACGAGCAGTACTTC.

This clonotype was counted many times. The chain carries TRBV4-1 and TRBJ2-7; D perhaps matches TRBD2 (7 bases). The germline CDR1 and CDR2 sequences are MGHRA and YSYEKL. The CDR3 extends over 12 amino acids. The V end was cut by 11 bases, the J end by 5 bases, with 16 bases between. CDR3 protein: CAASSGGHEQYF. The CDR3, as DNA: TGCGCCGCAAGTTCCGGGGGGCACGAGCAGTACTTC.

This clonotype was observed many times. The chain uses TRBV7-2 and TRBJ2-3, with TRBD2 as a possible D gene (6 bases). CDR1 SGHTA and CDR2 FQGNSA come from the germline V gene. Trimming stripped 11 bases from V and 2 bases from J, with 17 bases between. This CDR3 is built from 14 residues. CDR3 coding DNA: TGTGCCTCTTTAGCGGCGTCCTCCACAGATACGCAGTATTTT. This gives the protein CASLAASSTDTQYF. The complete variable domain, with remaining parts taken from reference TRBV7-2 and TRBJ2-3, reads GAGVSQSPSNKVTEKGKDVELRCDPISGHTALYWYRQSLGQGLEFLIYFQGNSAPDKSGLPSDRFSAERTGGSVSTLTIQRTQQEDSAVYLCASLAASSTDTQYFGPGTRLTVL.

This clonotype was counted ten times or more. The J gene is TRBJ2-1, the V gene TRBV5-5; 8 bases are a match to TRBD1. The CDR3 length is 16 residues. V lost 3 bases and J lost 5; bases outside the gene matches: 10. Germline V gene lookup returns CDR1 SGHKS and CDR2 YYEKEE (reference sequence). The CDR3 sequence: CASSSPQGAYHNEQFF. DNA of the CDR3: TGTGCCAGCAGCTCCCCGCAGGGGGCGTACCACAATGAGCAGTTCTTC.

This clonotype showed up many times. The chain couples TRBV20-1 to TRBJ1-4; D perhaps matches TRBD1 (5 bases). Germline values: CDR1 DFQATT, CDR2 SNEGSKA (reference sequence). V lost 3 bases, J lost 7 bases, and 9 bases lay in between. CDR3 length: 12 residues. The CDR3 loop is CSASGQGEKLFF. For the CDR3, the DNA is TGCAGTGCTAGTGGTCAGGGTGAAAAACTGTTTTTT.

The chain has TRBV6-1 and TRBJ2-1, with a weak D call TRBD2 (5 bases). Germline lookup yields CDR1 MNHNS and CDR2 SASEGT. This CDR3 has 15 residues. The germline V and J ends were trimmed by 6 bases and 8 bases, with 20 bases remaining between them. The CDR3 spells CASSLMDSRGHEQFF. In nucleotides, the CDR3 is TGTGCCAGCAGCTTGATGGACTCCCGTGGACATGAGCAGTTCTTC.